Shown below are 4 T cell receptor beta chains from a single sample sequenced in a study of T cell responses to AZD1222 COVID-19 vaccine. The data were produced by immunoSEQ multiplex PCR, yet TCRdb's version contains in-frame clones alone and is incomplete. This sample has around 130,000 clones, with 70% to 90% found just once. Material: peripheral blood, obtained on day 0 of AZD1222 vaccination. These receptors all come from an adult in good health.

The chain combines TRBV7-6 with TRBJ1-6; 10 bases fit TRBD1. With 5 bases clipped from V and 0 bases from J, the junction kept 10 bases outside the gene matches. This CDR3 has 19 amino acids. CDR1 SGHVS and CDR2 FNYEAQ come from the germline V gene. This CDR3 reads CASSTELGQGSSYNSPLHF. DNA of the CDR3: TGTGCCAGCAGCACCGAACTGGGACAGGGGAGCTCCTATAATTCACCCCTCCACTTT.

The CDR3: CSVARTDTEAFF. CDR3 DNA: TGCAGCGTAGCCCGGACAGACACTGAAGCTTTCTTT. The V call is TRBV29-1, the J call TRBJ1-1; TRBD1 might be the D (6 bases). The CDR3 spans 12 residues. Germline-derived CDR1 and CDR2 are SQVTM and ANQGSEA. V was pared by 6 bases and J by 3 bases, with 11 bases between.

Concerning this clone: This specimen includes other DNA sequences encoding the same CDR3. This sequence joins TRBV19 and TRBJ2-7; 10 nucleotides line up with TRBD1. This CDR3 spans 14 amino acids. V was pared by 6 bases and J by 1 base, with 3 bases of the junction left unmatched. Germline values: CDR1 LNHDA, CDR2 SQIVND (reference sequence). The CDR3 sequence is CASSTGQGSYEQYF. DNA for the CDR3: TGTGCCAGTAGCACGGGACAGGGGTCCTACGAGCAGTACTTC.

The gene calls are TRBV28 and TRBJ2-1; TRBD2 aligns across 8 bases. The CDR3 has 15 residues. V shed 7 bases, J shed 5 bases, and the junction held 10 bases outside the gene matches. Germline CDR1 reads MDHEN; CDR2 reads SYDVKM. CDR3 coding DNA: TGTGCCAGCACCTGGGGTAGCGGGGTAAACAATGAGCAGTTCTTC. Residues: CASTWGSGVNNEQFF.